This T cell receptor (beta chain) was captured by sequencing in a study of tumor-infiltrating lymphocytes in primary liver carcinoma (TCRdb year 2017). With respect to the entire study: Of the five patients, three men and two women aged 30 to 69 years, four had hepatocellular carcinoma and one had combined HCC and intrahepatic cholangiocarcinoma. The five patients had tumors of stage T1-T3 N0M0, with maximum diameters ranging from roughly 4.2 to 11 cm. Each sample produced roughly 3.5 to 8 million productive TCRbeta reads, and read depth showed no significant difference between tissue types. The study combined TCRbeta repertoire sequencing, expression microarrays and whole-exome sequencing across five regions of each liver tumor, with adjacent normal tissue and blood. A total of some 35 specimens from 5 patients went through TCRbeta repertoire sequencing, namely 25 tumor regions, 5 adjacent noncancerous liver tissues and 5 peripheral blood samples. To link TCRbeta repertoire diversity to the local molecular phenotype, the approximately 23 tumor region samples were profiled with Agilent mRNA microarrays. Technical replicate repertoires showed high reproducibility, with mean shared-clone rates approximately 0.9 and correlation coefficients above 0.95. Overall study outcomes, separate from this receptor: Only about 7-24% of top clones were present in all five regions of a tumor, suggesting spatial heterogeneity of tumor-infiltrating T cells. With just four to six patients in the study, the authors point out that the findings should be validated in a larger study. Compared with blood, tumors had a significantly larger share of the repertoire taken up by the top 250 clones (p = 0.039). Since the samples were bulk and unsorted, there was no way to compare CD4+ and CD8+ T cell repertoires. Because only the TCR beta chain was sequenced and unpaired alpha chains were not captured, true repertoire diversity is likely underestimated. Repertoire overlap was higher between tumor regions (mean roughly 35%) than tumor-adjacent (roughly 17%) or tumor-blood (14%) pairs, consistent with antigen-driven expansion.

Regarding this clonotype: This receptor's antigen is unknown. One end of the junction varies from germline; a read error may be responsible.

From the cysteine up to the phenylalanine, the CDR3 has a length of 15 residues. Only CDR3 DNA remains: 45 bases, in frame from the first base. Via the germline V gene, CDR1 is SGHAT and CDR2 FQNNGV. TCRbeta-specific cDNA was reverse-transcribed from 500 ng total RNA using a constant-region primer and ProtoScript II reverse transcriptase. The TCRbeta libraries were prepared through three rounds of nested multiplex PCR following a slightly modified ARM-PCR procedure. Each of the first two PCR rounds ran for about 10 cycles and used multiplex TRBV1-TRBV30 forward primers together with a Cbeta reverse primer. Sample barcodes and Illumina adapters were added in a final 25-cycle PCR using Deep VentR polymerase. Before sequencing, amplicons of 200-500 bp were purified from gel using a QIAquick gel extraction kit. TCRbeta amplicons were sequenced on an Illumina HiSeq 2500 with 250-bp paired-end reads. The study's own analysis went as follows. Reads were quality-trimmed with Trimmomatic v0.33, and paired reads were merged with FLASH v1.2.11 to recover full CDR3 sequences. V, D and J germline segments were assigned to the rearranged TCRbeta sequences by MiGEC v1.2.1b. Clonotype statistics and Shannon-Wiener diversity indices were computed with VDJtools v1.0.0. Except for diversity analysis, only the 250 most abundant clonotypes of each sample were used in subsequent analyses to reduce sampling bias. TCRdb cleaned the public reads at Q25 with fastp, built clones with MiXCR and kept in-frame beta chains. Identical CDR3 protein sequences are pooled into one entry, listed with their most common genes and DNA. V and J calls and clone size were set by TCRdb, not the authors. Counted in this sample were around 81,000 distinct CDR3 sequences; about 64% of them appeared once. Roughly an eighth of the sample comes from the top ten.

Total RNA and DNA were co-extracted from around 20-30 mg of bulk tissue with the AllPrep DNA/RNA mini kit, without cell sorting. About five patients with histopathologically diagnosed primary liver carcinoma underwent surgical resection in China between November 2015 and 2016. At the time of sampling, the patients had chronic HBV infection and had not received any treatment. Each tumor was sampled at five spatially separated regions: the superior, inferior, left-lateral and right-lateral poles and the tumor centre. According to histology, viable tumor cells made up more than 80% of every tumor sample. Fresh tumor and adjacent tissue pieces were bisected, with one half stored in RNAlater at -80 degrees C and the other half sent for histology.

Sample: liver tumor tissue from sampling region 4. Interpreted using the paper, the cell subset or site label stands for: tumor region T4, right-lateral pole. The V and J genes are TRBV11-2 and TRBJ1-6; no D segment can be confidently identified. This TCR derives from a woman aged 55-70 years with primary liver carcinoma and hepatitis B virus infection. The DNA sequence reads TGTGCCAGCAGCTTAGAAGCACGAGGCAATTCACCCCTCCATTTT. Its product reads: CASSLEARGNSPLHF.